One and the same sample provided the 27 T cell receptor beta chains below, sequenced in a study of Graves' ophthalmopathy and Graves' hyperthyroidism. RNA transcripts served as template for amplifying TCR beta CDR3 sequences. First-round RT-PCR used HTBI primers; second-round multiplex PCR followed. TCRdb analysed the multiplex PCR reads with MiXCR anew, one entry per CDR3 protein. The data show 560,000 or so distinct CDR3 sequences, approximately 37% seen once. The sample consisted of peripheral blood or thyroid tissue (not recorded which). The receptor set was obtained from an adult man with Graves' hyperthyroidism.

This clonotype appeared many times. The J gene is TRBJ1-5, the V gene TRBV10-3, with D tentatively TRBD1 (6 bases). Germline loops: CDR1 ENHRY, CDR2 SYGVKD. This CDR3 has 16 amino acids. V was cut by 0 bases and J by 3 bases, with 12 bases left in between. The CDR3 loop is CAISESGGGINQPQHF. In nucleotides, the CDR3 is TGTGCCATCAGTGAGTCAGGGGGAGGCATCAATCAGCCCCAGCATTTT.

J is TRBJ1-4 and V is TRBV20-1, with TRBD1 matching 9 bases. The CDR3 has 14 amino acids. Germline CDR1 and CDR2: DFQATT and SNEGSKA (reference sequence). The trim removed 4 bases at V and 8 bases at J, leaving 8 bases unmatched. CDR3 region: CSAMGQGFGEKLFF. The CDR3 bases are TGCAGTGCTATGGGACAGGGTTTTGGAGAAAAACTGTTTTTT.

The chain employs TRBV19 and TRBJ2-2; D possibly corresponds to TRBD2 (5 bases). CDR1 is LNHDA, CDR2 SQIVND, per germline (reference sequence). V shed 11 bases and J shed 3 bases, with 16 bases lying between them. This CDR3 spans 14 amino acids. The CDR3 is CAWSVAGYTGELFF. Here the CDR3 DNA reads TGTGCCTGGAGTGTGGCGGGTTACACCGGGGAGCTGTTTTTT.

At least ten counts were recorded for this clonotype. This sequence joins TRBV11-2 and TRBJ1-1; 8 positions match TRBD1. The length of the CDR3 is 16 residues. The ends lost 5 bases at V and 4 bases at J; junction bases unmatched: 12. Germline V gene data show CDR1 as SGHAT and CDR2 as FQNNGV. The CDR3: CASSHVDRVLGTEAFF. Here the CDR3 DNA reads TGTGCCAGCAGCCATGTGGACAGGGTTTTAGGCACTGAAGCTTTCTTT.

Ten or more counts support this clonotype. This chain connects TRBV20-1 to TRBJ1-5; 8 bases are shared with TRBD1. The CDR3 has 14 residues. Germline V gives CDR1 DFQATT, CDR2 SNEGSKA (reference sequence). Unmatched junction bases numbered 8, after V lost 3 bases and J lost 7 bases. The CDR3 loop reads CSASGQGAWQPQHF. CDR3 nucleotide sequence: TGCAGTGCTAGTGGTCAGGGGGCTTGGCAGCCCCAGCATTTT.

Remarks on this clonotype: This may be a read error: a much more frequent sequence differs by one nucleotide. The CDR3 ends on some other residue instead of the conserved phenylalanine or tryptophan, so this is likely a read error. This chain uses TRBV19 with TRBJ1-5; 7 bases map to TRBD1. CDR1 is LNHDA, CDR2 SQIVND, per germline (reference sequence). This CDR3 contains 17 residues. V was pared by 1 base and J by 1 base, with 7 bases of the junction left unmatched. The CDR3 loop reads CASSIGGQLPSNQPQHL. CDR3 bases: TGTGCCAGTAGTATAGGGGGACAGTTACCGAGCAATCAGCCCCAGCATCTT.

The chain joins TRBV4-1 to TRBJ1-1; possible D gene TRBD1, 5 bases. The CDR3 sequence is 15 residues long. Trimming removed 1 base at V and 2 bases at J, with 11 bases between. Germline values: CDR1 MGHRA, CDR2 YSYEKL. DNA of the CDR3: TGCGCCAGCAGCCAAGTCGCCGGACAAAACACTGAAGCTTTCTTT. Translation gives CASSQVAGQNTEAFF.

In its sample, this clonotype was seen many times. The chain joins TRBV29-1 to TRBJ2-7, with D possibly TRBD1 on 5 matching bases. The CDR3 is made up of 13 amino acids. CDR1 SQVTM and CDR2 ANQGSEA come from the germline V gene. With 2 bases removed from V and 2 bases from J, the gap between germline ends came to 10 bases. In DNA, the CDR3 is TGCAGCGTTGAACTGTCAGGGCCCTACGAGCAGTACTTC. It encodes CSVELSGPYEQYF.

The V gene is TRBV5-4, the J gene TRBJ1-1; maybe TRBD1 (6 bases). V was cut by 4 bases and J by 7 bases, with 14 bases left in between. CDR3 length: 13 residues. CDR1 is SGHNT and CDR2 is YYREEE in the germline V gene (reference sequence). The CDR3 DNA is TGTGCCAGCAGCCTGACAGGAACTAATGAAGCTTTCTTT. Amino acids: CASSLTGTNEAFF.

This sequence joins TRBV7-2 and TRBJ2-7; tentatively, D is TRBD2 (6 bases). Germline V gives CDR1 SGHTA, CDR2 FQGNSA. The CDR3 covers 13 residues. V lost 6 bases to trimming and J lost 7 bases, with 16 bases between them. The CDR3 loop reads CASSYKRAGEQYF. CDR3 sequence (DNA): TGTGCCAGCAGTTATAAGCGGGCAGGTGAGCAGTACTTC.

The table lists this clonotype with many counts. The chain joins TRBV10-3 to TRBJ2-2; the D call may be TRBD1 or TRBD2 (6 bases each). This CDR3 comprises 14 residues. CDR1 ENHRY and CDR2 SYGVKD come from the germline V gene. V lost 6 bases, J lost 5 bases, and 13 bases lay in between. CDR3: CAIRPGARTGELFF. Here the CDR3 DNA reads TGTGCCATCAGGCCGGGGGCCAGAACCGGGGAGCTGTTTTTT.

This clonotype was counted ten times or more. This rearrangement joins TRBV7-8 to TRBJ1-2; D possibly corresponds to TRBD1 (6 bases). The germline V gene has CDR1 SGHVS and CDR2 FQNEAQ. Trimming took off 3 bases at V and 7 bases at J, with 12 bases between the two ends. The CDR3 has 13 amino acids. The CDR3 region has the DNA TGTGCCAGCAGCTTGCCGGGGGCGGCTGGCTACACCTTC. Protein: CASSLPGAAGYTF.

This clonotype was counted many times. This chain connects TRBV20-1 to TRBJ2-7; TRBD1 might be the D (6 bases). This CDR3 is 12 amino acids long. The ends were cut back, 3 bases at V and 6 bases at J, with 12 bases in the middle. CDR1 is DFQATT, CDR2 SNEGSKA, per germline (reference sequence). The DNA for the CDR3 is TGCAGTGCTAGTGGGGGCGACGGCGAGCAGTACTTC. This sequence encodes CSASGGDGEQYF.

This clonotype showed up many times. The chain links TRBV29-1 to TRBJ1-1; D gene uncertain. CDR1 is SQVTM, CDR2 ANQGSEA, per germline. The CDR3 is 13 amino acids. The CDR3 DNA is TGCAGTCAATCAAGGCGGGTGACGGGTGAAGCTTTCTTT. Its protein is CSQSRRVTGEAFF.

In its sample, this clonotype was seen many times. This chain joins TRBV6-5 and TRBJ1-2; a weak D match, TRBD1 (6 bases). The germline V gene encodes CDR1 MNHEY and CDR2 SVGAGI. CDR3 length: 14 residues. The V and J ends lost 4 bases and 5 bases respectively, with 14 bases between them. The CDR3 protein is CASSSDSKYYGYTF. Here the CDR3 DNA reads TGTGCCAGCAGTTCGGACAGCAAGTATTATGGCTACACCTTC.

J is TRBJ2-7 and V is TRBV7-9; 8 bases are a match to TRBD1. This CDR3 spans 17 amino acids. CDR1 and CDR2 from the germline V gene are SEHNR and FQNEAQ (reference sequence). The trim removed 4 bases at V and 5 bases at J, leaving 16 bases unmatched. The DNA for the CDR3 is TGTGCCAGCAGCTCCCTGAGGACAGGGACGAAGGCCCACGAGCAGTACTTC. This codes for CASSSLRTGTKAHEQYF.

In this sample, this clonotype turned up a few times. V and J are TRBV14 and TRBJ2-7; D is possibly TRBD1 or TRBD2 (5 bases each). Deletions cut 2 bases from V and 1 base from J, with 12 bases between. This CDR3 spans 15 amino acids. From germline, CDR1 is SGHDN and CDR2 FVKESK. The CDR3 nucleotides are TGTGCCAGCAGCCAATATCAGGGACCATCCTACGAGCAGTACTTC. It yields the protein CASSQYQGPSYEQYF.

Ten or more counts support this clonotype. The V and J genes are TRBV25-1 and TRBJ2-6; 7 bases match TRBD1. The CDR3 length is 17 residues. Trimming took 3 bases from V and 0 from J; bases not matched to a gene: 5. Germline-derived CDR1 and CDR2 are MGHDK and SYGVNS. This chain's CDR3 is CASSEQGESSGANVLTF. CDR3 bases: TGTGCCAGCAGTGAGCAGGGGGAGAGCTCTGGGGCCAACGTCCTGACTTTC.

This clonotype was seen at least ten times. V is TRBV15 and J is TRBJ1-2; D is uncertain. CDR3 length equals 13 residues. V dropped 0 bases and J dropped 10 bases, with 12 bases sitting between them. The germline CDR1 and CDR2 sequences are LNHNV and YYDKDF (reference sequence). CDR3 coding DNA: TGTGCCACCAGCAGAGATTTTCGCGGAGACTACACCTTC. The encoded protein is CATSRDFRGDYTF.

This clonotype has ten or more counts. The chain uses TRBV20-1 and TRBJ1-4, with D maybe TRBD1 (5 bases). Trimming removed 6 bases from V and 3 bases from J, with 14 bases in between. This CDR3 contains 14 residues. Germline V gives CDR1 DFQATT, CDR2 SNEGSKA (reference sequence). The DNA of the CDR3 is TGCAGTGCAAAGTGGCAGGGCCCTAATGAAAAACTGTTTTTT. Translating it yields CSAKWQGPNEKLFF.

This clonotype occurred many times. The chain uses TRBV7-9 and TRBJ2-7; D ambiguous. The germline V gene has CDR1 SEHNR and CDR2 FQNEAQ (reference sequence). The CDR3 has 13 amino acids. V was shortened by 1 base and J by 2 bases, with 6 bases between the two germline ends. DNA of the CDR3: TGTGCCAGCAGCTTAGACCGAGCCTACGAGCAGTACTTC. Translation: CASSLDRAYEQYF.

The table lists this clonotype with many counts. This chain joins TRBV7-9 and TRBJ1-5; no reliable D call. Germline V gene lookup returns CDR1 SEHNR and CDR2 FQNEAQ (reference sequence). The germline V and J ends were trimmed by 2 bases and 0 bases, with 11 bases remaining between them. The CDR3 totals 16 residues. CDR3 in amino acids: CASSLYGTTSNQPQHF. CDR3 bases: TGTGCCAGCAGCTTATACGGAACAACTAGCAATCAGCCCCAGCATTTT.

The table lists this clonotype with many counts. In DNA, the CDR3 is TGTGCCAGTAGTACCCCCAGGACAGGGGGAAATCAGCCCCAGCATTTT. It yields the protein CASSTPRTGGNQPQHF. This chain joins TRBV19 and TRBJ1-5, with 10 bases identical to TRBD1. V lost 4 bases and J lost 4; bases outside the gene matches: 7. This CDR3 spans 16 amino acids. Germline CDR1 reads LNHDA; CDR2 reads SQIVND (reference sequence).

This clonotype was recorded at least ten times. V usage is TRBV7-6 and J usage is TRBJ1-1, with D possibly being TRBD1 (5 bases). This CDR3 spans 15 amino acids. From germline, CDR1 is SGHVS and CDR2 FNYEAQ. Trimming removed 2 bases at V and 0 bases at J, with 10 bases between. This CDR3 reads CASSLLRDLNTEAFF. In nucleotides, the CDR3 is TGTGCCAGCAGCTTACTGAGGGACCTGAACACTGAAGCTTTCTTT.

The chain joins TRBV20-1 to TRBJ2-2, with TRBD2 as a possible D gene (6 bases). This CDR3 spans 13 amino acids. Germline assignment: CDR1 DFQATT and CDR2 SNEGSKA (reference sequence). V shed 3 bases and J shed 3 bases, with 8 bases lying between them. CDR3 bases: TGCAGTGCTAGGGGCGGGGACACCGGGGAGCTGTTTTTT. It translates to CSARGGDTGELFF.

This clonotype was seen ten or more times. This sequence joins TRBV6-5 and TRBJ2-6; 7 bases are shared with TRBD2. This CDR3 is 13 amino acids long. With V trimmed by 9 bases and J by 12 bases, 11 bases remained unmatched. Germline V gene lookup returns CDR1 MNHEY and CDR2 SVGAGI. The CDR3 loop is CARGRGSQSVLTF. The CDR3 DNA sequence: TGTGCCAGGGGGAGGGGCAGCCAGAGCGTCCTGACTTTC.

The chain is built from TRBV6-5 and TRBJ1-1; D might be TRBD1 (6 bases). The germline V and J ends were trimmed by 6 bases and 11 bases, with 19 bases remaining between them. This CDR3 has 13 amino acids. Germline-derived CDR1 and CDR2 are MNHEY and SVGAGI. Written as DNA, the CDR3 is TGTGCCAGCAGATCGACAGGAGCTGCGGCGGCTTTCTTT. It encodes CASRSTGAAAAFF.